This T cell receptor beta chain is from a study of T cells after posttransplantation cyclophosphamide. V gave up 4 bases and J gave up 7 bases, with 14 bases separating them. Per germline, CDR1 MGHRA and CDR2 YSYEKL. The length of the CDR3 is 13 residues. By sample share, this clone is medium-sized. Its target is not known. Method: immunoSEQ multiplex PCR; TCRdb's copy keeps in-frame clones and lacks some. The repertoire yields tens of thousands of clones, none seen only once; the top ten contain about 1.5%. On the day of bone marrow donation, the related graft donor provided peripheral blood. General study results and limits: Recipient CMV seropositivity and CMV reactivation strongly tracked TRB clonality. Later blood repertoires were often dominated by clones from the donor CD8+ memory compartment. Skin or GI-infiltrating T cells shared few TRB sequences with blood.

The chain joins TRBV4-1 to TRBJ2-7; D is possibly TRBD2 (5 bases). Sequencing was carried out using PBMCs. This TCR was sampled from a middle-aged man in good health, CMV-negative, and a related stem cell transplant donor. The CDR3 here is CASSRGPSGEQYF. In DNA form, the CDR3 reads TGCGCCAGCAGCCGAGGACCCTCGGGGGAGCAGTACTTC.